The 18 T cell receptor beta chains below were found in one sample sequenced in a study of blood T cell repertoires in COVID-19. The assay was immunoSEQ multiplex PCR, and TCRdb's table has in-frame clones only and misses some. The profile shows about 310,000 clones, roughly 84% of them singletons. Specimen: peripheral blood. These TCRs come from a middle-aged man with active or convalescent COVID-19.

This chain links TRBV6-2 or TRBV6-3 with TRBJ1-6; D remains unclear. The CDR3 runs to 17 residues. CDR1 is MNHEY, CDR2 SVGEGT, per germline. V was shortened by 5 bases and J by 0 bases, with 14 bases between the two germline ends. The CDR3 sequence: CASSPWTGSSYNSPLHF. In DNA, the CDR3 is TGTGCCAGCAGTCCGTGGACGGGGAGCTCCTATAATTCACCCCTCCACTTT.

In the case of this clone: This same CDR3 is encoded by further DNA sequences in the sample. CDR3: CASSPSGDEQYF. Written as DNA, the CDR3 is TGTGCCAGCTCACCTTCGGGGGACGAGCAGTACTTC. The chain uses TRBV18 and TRBJ2-7, with a possible D match to TRBD2 (6 bases). The germline V and J ends were trimmed by 3 bases and 5 bases, with 8 bases remaining between them. This CDR3 region has 12 residues. Germline V CDR1 and CDR2: KGHSH, LQKENI.

This chain uses TRBV19 with TRBJ1-2, with 7 bases matching TRBD1. Per the germline V gene, CDR1 is LNHDA and CDR2 is SQIVND (reference sequence). V lost 7 bases, J lost 0 bases, and 8 bases stayed unmatched. The CDR3 loop spans 15 amino acids. As DNA, the CDR3 is TGTGCCAGTAACCCGGGACAGTTAGCTAACTATGGCTACACCTTC. Its protein is CASNPGQLANYGYTF.

V and J are TRBV27 and TRBJ1-2; 8 bases line up with TRBD1. The junction had 11 bases not matched to a gene; V was cut back by 5 bases and J by 6 bases. The germline CDR1 and CDR2 sequences are MNHEY and SMNVEV (reference sequence). This CDR3 is 15 amino acids long. CDR3 DNA: TGTGCCAGCAGTCCGAGACCCGGGACAGGAAATGGCTACACCTTC. Translated: CASSPRPGTGNGYTF.

This chain connects TRBV5-1 to TRBJ2-3, with 7 nucleotides matching TRBD2. The CDR3 sequence is 16 residues long. The germline CDR1 and CDR2 sequences are SGHRS and YFSETQ. V lost 0 bases, J lost 2 bases, and 6 bases stayed unmatched. The CDR3 region is CASSLGGLGPTDTQYF. In DNA, the CDR3 is TGCGCCAGCAGCTTGGGAGGACTAGGCCCCACAGATACGCAGTATTTT.

The J gene is TRBJ1-6, the V gene TRBV28; TRBD1 might be the D (6 bases). Germline CDR1 is MDHEN and CDR2 is SYDVKM. The CDR3 extends over 15 amino acids. Trimming took off 4 bases at V and 10 bases at J, with 17 bases between the two ends. CDR3 loop: CASSSPSGERSPLHF. Written as DNA, the CDR3 is TGTGCCAGCAGTTCCCCCTCAGGGGAGAGGTCACCCCTCCACTTT.

The gene calls are TRBV28 and TRBJ1-1; TRBD1 might be the D (5 bases). The CDR3 is made up of 15 amino acids. Germline V gene lookup returns CDR1 MDHEN and CDR2 SYDVKM. Deletions cut 1 base from V and 4 bases from J, with 13 bases between. The chain's CDR3 is CASSLSDAGGTEAFF. CDR3 bases: TGTGCCAGCAGTTTATCGGACGCCGGGGGCACTGAAGCTTTCTTT.

This clone was detected once. The J gene is TRBJ2-3, the V gene TRBV7-3; 8 bases line up with TRBD2. Germline V gene data show CDR1 as SGHTA and CDR2 as FQGTGA. Germline trimming cut 5 bases from V and 0 bases from J; bases unmatched to any gene: 7. CDR3 size: 16 residues. CDR3 DNA sequence: TGTGCCAGCAGCCCCGGACTAGCATTCAGCACAGATACGCAGTATTTT. Its translation is CASSPGLAFSTDTQYF.

The V gene is TRBV28, the J gene TRBJ2-5, with D uncertain. The germline gives CDR1 MDHEN, CDR2 SYDVKM. This CDR3 region has 11 residues. V gave up 6 bases and J gave up 3 bases, with 5 bases separating them. The CDR3 loop reads CASRTEETQYF. CDR3 DNA sequence: TGTGCCAGCAGAACGGAAGAGACCCAGTACTTC. The full variable domain, in which reference TRBV28 and TRBJ2-5 provide the parts outside the CDR3, is DVKVTQSSRYLVKRTGEKVFLECVQDMDHENMFWYRQDPGLGLRLIYFSYDVKMKEKGDIPEGYSVSREKKERFSLILESASTNQTSMYLCASRTEETQYFGPGTRLLVL.

V usage is TRBV9 and J usage is TRBJ2-3; 9 nucleotides agree with TRBD2. Per germline, CDR1 SGDLS and CDR2 YYNGEE. J gave up 5 bases and V 0 bases, and 7 bases lay outside the gene matches. CDR3 length equals 16 residues. The CDR3 nucleotides read TGTGCCAGCAGCGTAGTCGGCGGGGGGGCTTTAGATACGCAGTATTTT. Its protein is CASSVVGGGALDTQYF.

J is TRBJ1-1 and V is TRBV7-9; possible D gene TRBD1, 5 bases. The CDR3 has 15 residues. CDR1 and CDR2 from the germline V gene are SEHNR and FQNEAQ (reference sequence). With 8 bases removed from V and 5 bases from J, the gap between germline ends came to 21 bases. This CDR3 is CASGRVDRPSTEAFF. CDR3 coding DNA: TGTGCCAGCGGGAGGGTTGACAGACCCTCGACTGAAGCTTTCTTT.

The V call is TRBV2, the J call TRBJ1-4, with D tentatively TRBD1 (6 bases). Trimming took off 8 bases at V and 8 bases at J, with 15 bases between the two ends. Per the germline V gene, CDR1 is SNHLY and CDR2 is FYNNEI. The CDR3 consists of 13 residues. The CDR3 nucleotides are TGTGCCAGCCTACAGGGCCGGCAAGAAAAACTGTTTTTT. This sequence encodes CASLQGRQEKLFF.

The chain recombines TRBV29-1 with TRBJ1-1; D is perhaps TRBD1 (5 bases). Germline loops: CDR1 SQVTM, CDR2 ANQGSEA. CDR3 length: 13 residues. Trimming removed 3 bases from V and 5 bases from J, with 13 bases in between. The CDR3 region has the DNA TGCAGCGTTGATAAGGGGTTCGGAACTGAAGCTTTCTTT. It yields the protein CSVDKGFGTEAFF.

J is TRBJ2-1 and V is TRBV14; 7 nucleotides agree with TRBD2. The trim removed 2 bases at V and 11 bases at J, leaving 3 bases unmatched. CDR3 size: 12 residues. Germline V gene sequence: CDR1 SGHDN, CDR2 FVKESK. The CDR3 sequence is CASSQREGKQFF. The CDR3 coding sequence is TGTGCCAGCAGCCAAAGGGAGGGGAAGCAGTTCTTC.

In its sample, this clone was seen a few times. The V and J genes are TRBV2 and TRBJ1-1; no clear D gene. CDR1 is SNHLY, CDR2 FYNNEI, per germline. Trimming pared 5 bases from V and 0 bases from J, leaving 10 bases between. This CDR3 has 14 residues. CDR3 coding DNA: TGTGCCAGCAGTCCCAGGATGTTGAACACTGAAGCTTTCTTT. It is translated as CASSPRMLNTEAFF. Full variable domain (outside the CDR3, taken from reference TRBV2 and TRBJ1-1): EPEVTQTPSHQVTQMGQEVILRCVPISNHLYFYWYRQILGQKVEFLVSFYNNEISEKSEIFDDQFSVERPDGSNFTLKIRSTKLEDSAMYFCASSPRMLNTEAFFGQGTRLTVV.

The rearrangement links TRBV2 to TRBJ2-5, with D uncertain. V was trimmed by 4 bases and J by 1 base, leaving 13 bases between them. Germline assignment: CDR1 SNHLY and CDR2 FYNNEI. The CDR3 runs to 15 residues. The DNA for the CDR3 is TGTGCCAGCAGTGCTCAACAATCCGTCCAAGAGACCCAGTACTTC. Its translation is CASSAQQSVQETQYF. Full variable domain (missing parts from reference TRBV2 and TRBJ2-5): EPEVTQTPSHQVTQMGQEVILRCVPISNHLYFYWYRQILGQKVEFLVSFYNNEISEKSEIFDDQFSVERPDGSNFTLKIRSTKLEDSAMYFCASSAQQSVQETQYFGPGTRLLVL.

For the CDR3, the DNA is TGTGCCAGCAGTGGACAGGGAAACAATCAGCCCCAGCATTTT. Protein: CASSGQGNNQPQHF. The J gene is TRBJ1-5, the V gene TRBV28; 8 bases are shared with TRBD1. The germline V gene encodes CDR1 MDHEN and CDR2 SYDVKM. The CDR3 extends over 14 amino acids. With V trimmed by 5 bases and J by 3 bases, 3 bases remained unmatched. The full variable domain, in which reference TRBV28 and TRBJ1-5 provide the parts outside the CDR3, is DVKVTQSSRYLVKRTGEKVFLECVQDMDHENMFWYRQDPGLGLRLIYFSYDVKMKEKGDIPEGYSVSREKKERFSLILESASTNQTSMYLCASSGQGNNQPQHFGDGTRLSIL.

This sequence joins TRBV18 and TRBJ2-2; D gene ambiguous. V lost 3 bases to trimming and J lost 8 bases, with 16 bases between them. Germline lookup yields CDR1 KGHSH and CDR2 LQKENI. CDR3 size: 15 residues. The CDR3 loop reads CASSPSSTPRGELFF. CDR3 DNA sequence: TGTGCCAGCTCACCTTCGTCGACTCCCCGAGGGGAGCTGTTTTTT.